The T cell receptor (beta chain) described here comes from a study of blood T cell repertoires in COVID-19. Turning to the study itself: Sites in the United States, Italy and Spain provided acute and convalescent COVID-19 samples. PBMCs, B-cell-depleted T cells, or T cells were the source of the cDNA or gDNA that made up the material.

CDR1 LGHDT and CDR2 YNNKEL come from the germline V gene (reference sequence). The junction had 2 bases not matched to a gene; V was cut back by 4 bases and J by 2 bases. This CDR3 has 15 residues. In the authors' methods: Amplification from reference gene primers served as the basis for estimated nucleated cell counts. Method: immunoSEQ multiplex PCR; TCRdb's copy keeps in-frame clones and lacks some. V and J calls and clone size come straight from that table; D and trimming were deduced from the DNA. The sample shows 110,000 to 150,000 clones, less than 85% of them seen only once. The rearrangement links TRBV3-1 (or the pseudogene TRBV3-2) to TRBJ1-1; 12 bases align to TRBD1. The sample taken for sequencing was peripheral blood. The sequence was obtained from a woman at least 80 years old in a cohort sampled during active or convalescent COVID-19. The CDR3: CASSPGTGGNTEAFF. The CDR3 region has the DNA TGTGCCAGCAGCCCCGGGACAGGGGGCAACACTGAAGCTTTCTTT.